This T cell receptor beta chain was identified in a study of shared T cell receptors in the human thymus. This clone has more than one count but fewer than ten. Trimming pared 6 bases from V and 9 bases from J, leaving 24 bases between. This CDR3 spans 17 amino acids. The germline V gene has CDR1 MNHEY and CDR2 SMNVEV (reference sequence). Method: immunoSEQ multiplex PCR; TCRdb's copy keeps in-frame clones and lacks some. In the table there are some 700,000 clones, 70% to 90% of which are singletons. This sample also appeared in a second study, on human thymus T cells.

The V gene is TRBV27, the J gene TRBJ1-6, with unresolved D. This clonotype was obtained from a girl under three years old with a congenital heart defect. Sequenced input: thymocytes. The CDR3 nucleotides read TGTGCCAGCAGAGAGAAGGTTATCGAGAGGTCGCGTTCACCCCTCCACTTT. Translated, it gives CASREKVIERSRSPLHF.